This entry describes one T cell receptor (beta chain). The entry originates in a study of blood T cell repertoires in COVID-19. About the research overall: Sources were T cells, B-cell-depleted T cells, or PBMCs; the material itself was cDNA or gDNA.

Using immunoSEQ multiplex PCR, the repertoire was profiled, and TCRdb retains in-frame clones only, with some absent. Here the sample spans 200,000 or so clones, 70% to 90% being singletons. Recovery among Cohort 3 donors was established by two negative PCRs, clearance, or symptom resolution. The CDR3 runs 16 residues. V shed 3 bases, J shed 3 bases, and the junction held 5 bases outside the gene matches. Germline lookup yields CDR1 LNHDA and CDR2 SQIVND (reference sequence). Sample: PBMCs or T cells enriched from blood (not recorded which). The rearrangement uses TRBV19 and TRBJ2-3, with 11 bases identical to TRBD2. The sequence derives from a man aged 25-45 years who had recovered from COVID-19. The CDR3 loop is CASSIFLAGGTDTQYF. In DNA form, the CDR3 reads TGTGCCAGTAGTATTTTCTTAGCGGGAGGGACAGATACGCAGTATTTT.